This TCR beta chain is from a study of blood T cell repertoires in COVID-19. The wider study: Researchers got acute and convalescent COVID-19 samples from the United States, Italy and Spain.

Authors' processing steps: Amplification of reference gene primers provided the estimated nucleated cell counts. Using immunoSEQ multiplex PCR, the repertoire was profiled, and TCRdb retains in-frame clones only, with some absent. From that table come the V and J calls and clone size; the DNA was used to work out D and trimming. Found here are tens of thousands of clones, roughly nine tenths of them singletons; the top ten hold 7.5% to 9.5%. The TCR originated in a woman in her thirties or forties with active COVID-19. Sequences were obtained from peripheral blood.

The CDR3 region is CASSVGSDYYVNEQFF. Written as DNA, the CDR3 is TGTGCCAGCAGCGTGGGATCCGACTATTATGTCAATGAGCAGTTCTTC. The J gene is TRBJ2-1, the V gene TRBV9; D might be TRBD2 (5 bases). Trimming removed 2 bases from V and 6 bases from J, with 18 bases in between. The CDR3 consists of 16 residues. Germline CDR1 is SGDLS and CDR2 is YYNGEE.